Included here is one TCR beta chain sequence, with context. V shed 0 bases and J shed 5 bases, with 3 bases lying between them. Germline values: CDR1 SGHRS, CDR2 YFSETQ. This CDR3 is 11 amino acids long. Assay: immunoSEQ multiplex PCR; the TCRdb copy retains only in-frame clones and omits some. Of 250,000 or so clones in the sample, about 88% were seen once. This entry comes from a study of blood T cell repertoires in COVID-19. This chain uses TRBV5-1 with TRBJ2-7; D remains unclear. Sequenced material: peripheral blood. This receptor was taken from a woman aged 55 to 70 with acute or convalescent COVID-19. CDR3 sequence reads: CASSLGHEQYF. CDR3 sequence (DNA): TGCGCCAGCAGCTTGGGGCACGAGCAGTACTTC. The full variable domain, its missing parts supplied by reference TRBV5-1 and TRBJ2-7, is KAGVTQTPRYLIKTRGQQVTLSCSPISGHRSVSWYQQTPGQGLQFLFEYFSETQRNKGNFPGRFSGRQFSNSRSEMNVSTLELGDSALYLCASSLGHEQYFGPGTRLTVT.